The rows below give T cell receptor beta chains drawn from one sample of a study of blood T cell repertoires in COVID-19. Repertoires were generated with immunoSEQ multiplex PCR, while TCRdb's copy carries only in-frame clones and drops some. The repertoire consists of approximately 300,000 clones, with 80% to 90% occurring once and the leading ten covering 5% to 7%. Sample: peripheral blood. These receptors were collected from a man between 18 and 29 years old who had recovered from COVID-19. Both conserved end residues are part of each CDR3. A D gene is named only where the DNA matches it firmly.

J gene: TRBJ2-1; V gene: TRBV4-1; D gene: -; CDR3 protein: CASSQSDIGDEQFF; CDR3 DNA: TGCGCCAGCAGCCAATCGGACATTGGCGATGAGCAGTTCTTC
J gene: TRBJ1-5; V gene: TRBV27; D gene: TRBD1; CDR3 protein: CASSLFWAGGISNQPQHF; CDR3 DNA: TGTGCCAGCAGTTTATTTTGGGCAGGGGGTATAAGCAATCAGCCCCAGCATTTT
J gene: TRBJ2-7; V gene: TRBV4-1; D gene: -; CDR3 protein: CASSQEEGVVYEQYF; CDR3 DNA: TGCGCCAGCAGCCAAGAAGAAGGGGTAGTCTACGAGCAGTACTTC
J gene: TRBJ2-1; V gene: TRBV10-1; D gene: -; CDR3 protein: CASSRGGQSYNEQFF; CDR3 DNA: TGCGCCAGCAGCCGGGGGGGACAGAGCTACAATGAGCAGTTCTTC
J gene: TRBJ2-7; V gene: TRBV19; D gene: TRBD1; CDR3 protein: CASSIGTGSYEQYF; CDR3 DNA: TGTGCCAGTAGTATAGGGACAGGGTCCTACGAGCAGTACTTC
J gene: TRBJ1-4; V gene: TRBV19; D gene: TRBD1; CDR3 protein: CASSSSSGTGPEKLFF; CDR3 DNA: TGTGCCAGTAGTTCATCATCCGGGACAGGCCCTGAAAAACTGTTTTTT
J gene: TRBJ2-7; V gene: TRBV2; D gene: -; CDR3 protein: CASTTPVASSYEQYF; CDR3 DNA: TGTGCCAGCACCACCCCAGTAGCTAGTTCCTACGAGCAGTACTTC
J gene: TRBJ1-4; V gene: TRBV30; D gene: TRBD1; CDR3 protein: CATSGTANEKLFF; CDR3 DNA: TGTGCCACCTCCGGGACAGCGAATGAAAAACTGTTTTTT
J gene: TRBJ2-7; V gene: TRBV6-5; D gene: TRBD2; CDR3 protein: CASSYSPGLVGYEQYF; CDR3 DNA: TGTGCCAGCAGTTATTCTCCGGGACTAGTCGGTTACGAGCAGTACTTC
J gene: TRBJ1-2; V gene: TRBV27; D gene: -; CDR3 protein: CASNPMAGKGGYTF; CDR3 DNA: TGTGCCAGCAACCCCATGGCGGGGAAGGGTGGCTACACCTTC
J gene: TRBJ2-3; V gene: TRBV4-1; D gene: TRBD2; CDR3 protein: CASSQETSVLAGAGTDTQYF; CDR3 DNA: TGCGCCAGCAGCCAAGAGACGTCGGTACTAGCGGGAGCTGGGACAGATACGCAGTATTTT
J gene: TRBJ2-7; V gene: TRBV7-6; D gene: -; CDR3 protein: CASSLVGAPRGEQYF; CDR3 DNA: TGTGCCAGCAGCTTAGTGGGCGCCCCCCGCGGGGAGCAGTACTTC
J gene: TRBJ1-2; V gene: TRBV3-1/TRBV3-2; D gene: -; CDR3 protein: CASSQGRQKLYGYTF; CDR3 DNA: TGTGCCAGCAGCCAAGGTCGACAGAAACTCTATGGCTACACCTTC